Listed below are T cell receptor beta chains from one sample, sequenced in a study of CD8 T cells in Susac syndrome. TCRdb re-called the immunoSEQ multiplex PCR reads with MiXCR, one entry per CDR3 protein. This sample has around 130,000 distinct CDR3 sequences, with around 95% found just once. Specimen: CD4+ T cells from PBMCs. The origin of the receptors is a human donor in good health. CDR3s include the opening cysteine and the closing phenylalanine or tryptophan. A D gene is named only where the DNA matches it firmly. Rows may omit the clone size; those that give it use once, few, many or a size class.

>-|TRBV23-1|TRBJ1-4|-
TGCGCCAGCAGTGATGACAGGCCAACTAATGAAAAACTGTTTTTT
CASSDDRPTNEKLFF
>-|TRBV6-1|TRBJ1-1|-
TGTGCCAGCAGTGAATGGCGGAACCCCTTCATGAACACTGAAGCTTTCTTT
CASSEWRNPFMNTEAFF
>-|TRBV6-1|TRBJ1-4|once
TGTGCCAGCAGTGAAGCGTGGTCTACTGAAAAACTGTTTTTT
CASSEAWSTEKLFF
>TRBD1|TRBV28|TRBJ2-3|-
TGTGCCAGCAGTCCGAACAGGGGCGGGACAGATACGCAGTATTTT
CASSPNRGGTDTQYF
>TRBD1|TRBV9|TRBJ1-1|-
TGTGCCAGCAGCGAGCTGACAGGGGGGGTCACTGAAGCTTTCTTT
CASSELTGGVTEAFF
>-|TRBV20-1|TRBJ1-5|-
TGCAGTGCTTACAGGGCGGGTCAGCCCCAGCATTTT
CSAYRAGQPQHF
>TRBD2|TRBV6-5|TRBJ2-7|-
TGTGCCAGCAGTTACTATTACTCCGGGACTAGCTCCTACGAGCAGTACTTC
CASSYYYSGTSSYEQYF
>TRBD2|TRBV5-1|TRBJ2-7|-
TGCGCCAGCAGCTTGCTGGGTAGCGGGAACTCCTACGAGCAGTACTTC
CASSLLGSGNSYEQYF
>-|TRBV5-1|TRBJ2-5|-
TGCGCCAGCAGTACCGACCCACCCCAAGAGACCCAGTACTTC
CASSTDPPQETQYF
>-|TRBV7-9|TRBJ2-2|-
TGTGCCAGCAGCTTACTCGGGCTAAACACCGGGGAGCTGTTTTTT
CASSLLGLNTGELFF
>-|TRBV10-3|TRBJ2-7|-
TGTGCCATCAGTGACAGGGACTACGAGCAGTACTTC
CAISDRDYEQYF
>-|TRBV2|TRBJ1-1|-
TGTGCCAGCAACCCCGACAACCCCTTGAGAGCTTTCTTT
CASNPDNPLRAFF